This note documents a single T cell receptor beta chain sequence. What it binds is not known. These data come from a study of T cell responses to AZD1222 COVID-19 vaccine. From germline, CDR1 is KGHSH and CDR2 LQKENI. The CDR3 has 13 amino acids. V shed 5 bases, J shed 2 bases, and the junction held 2 bases outside the gene matches. Method: immunoSEQ multiplex PCR; TCRdb's copy keeps in-frame clones and lacks some. The sample comprises 95,000 to 150,000 clones, approximately 85% of which are singletons, and less than 8% rests with the top ten. Study findings and constraints: Regions left unmutated in variants are reportedly the target of nearly half of spike-specific TCRs. Spike-specific TCR breadth and depth were elevated following two AZD1222 doses. It was only after the peak T cell response that any repertoires were sampled.

The TCR sequence derives from an adult in good health. This chain joins TRBV18 and TRBJ1-1; 7 nucleotides align to TRBD1. The sample here was peripheral blood, taken on day 0 of AZD1222 vaccination. The CDR3 nucleotides read TGTGCCAGCTCAGGACAGGAAAACACTGAAGCTTTCTTT. It codes for CASSGQENTEAFF.